This record covers a single T cell receptor (beta chain). Antigen: not known. This entry belongs to a study of T cell responses to AZD1222 COVID-19 vaccine. Findings and caveats of the study: Vaccine-related CD4 TCRs covered spike, predominating at 160-218 and 743-854. Baseline serostatus was positive in only six AZD1222 recipients. White British people made up most donors, females outnumbered males, and clonal diversity was possibly underestimated.

TCRdb keeps only in-frame clones here, not all; method: immunoSEQ multiplex PCR. The data contain 200,000 to 250,000 clones, approximately 94% of them seen just once; the ten biggest clones take up 1.5% to 2%. This TCR came from an adult who received the MenACWY meningococcal vaccine as a control. The source was peripheral blood, collected 28 days after the second dose of the MenACWY control vaccine.

CDR3 nucleotide sequence: TGTGCCAGCAGCCAAGGGACAGGAGGTAACTATGGCTACACCTTC. Protein product: CASSQGTGGNYGYTF. The rearrangement uses TRBV3-1 (or the pseudogene TRBV3-2) and TRBJ1-2; 7 nucleotides line up with TRBD1. CDR3 length: 15 amino acids. Germline CDR1 LGHDT, CDR2 YNNKEL (reference sequence). Unmatched junction bases numbered 3, after V lost 1 base and J lost 1 base.